This entry concerns a single TCR beta chain. What it binds is unknown. One end of the junction does not line up with germline, which may come from a read error. This record belongs to a study of blood T cells in healthy people across ages. Germline loops: CDR1 SGDLS, CDR2 YYNGEE. The CDR3 length is 15 residues. A second PCR of 7 to 11 cycles used a sample-barcoded 5' primer and a J-beta primer mix. TCRdb ran MiXCR on the 5' RACE reads and lists one entry per CDR3 protein. The table has about 640,000 distinct CDR3 sequences, roughly two fifths seen once; the top ten hold around 32%. Notes on the study in general: In the absence of known donor CMV status, changes in expanded clonotypes were possibly confounded. Age showed a roughly linear inverse relationship with TCR beta diversity per million T cells.

The genes are TRBV9 and TRBJ2-5; a possible D gene is TRBD1 (6 bases). This receptor was obtained from an elderly man in good health. Sequenced material: blood. CDR3 coding DNA: TGTGCCAGCACCGGGACGGGACAACGTCAAGAGGCCCAGTACTTC. It codes for CASTGTGQRQEAQYF.